This T cell receptor beta chain was retrieved from a study of T-cell reconstitution after alpha-beta-depleted transplantation in children. Notes on the study in general: It was reported that alpha-beta T cells came from several hundred expanded graft clones (about two months after transplant). Several patients had high TCRbeta diversity at day 60; it came from surviving recipient T cells and thymic progenitors. Hyperexpanded clones declined; after one year, newly produced T cells mostly supplied diversity.

Construction of the TCRbeta library involved unique molecular identifiers. TCRdb re-called the PCR reads through MiXCR, storing one row per CDR3 protein. The table records some 200,000 distinct CDR3 sequences, about 6% of them present only once. V was trimmed by 3 bases and J by 6 bases, leaving 12 bases between them. Germline CDR1 reads SGHTA; CDR2 reads FQGTGA. This CDR3 spans 13 amino acids. A word on this clonotype: No antigen is known for it.

Sequences were derived from PBMCs, sampled before TCRalphabeta/CD19-depleted stem cell transplant. This chain links TRBV7-3 with TRBJ2-7, with a weak D call TRBD1 (6 bases). The TCR originated in a girl less than two years old with combined immunodeficiency, due to receive a stem cell transplant. This CDR3 is CASSFTGSSEQYF. The CDR3 region has the DNA TGTGCCAGCAGCTTCACAGGGTCTAGCGAGCAGTACTTC.